This TCR beta chain came from a study of cytomegalovirus exposure and HLA in healthy donors. Study-level points and caveats: Analysis was carried out at a later point, and it linked a missense DCLRE1C variant to TCR beta V- and J-gene trimming. In a later analysis, HLA-associated TCR beta chains were more clonally expanded than equally common others.

Only a few counts were recorded for this clone. Antigen unknown. Donors were nominally healthy when sampled, though unrecorded immune exposures were likely. PCR amplification relied on 60 Vbeta primers (plus 13 Jbeta primers). Profiled with immunoSEQ multiplex PCR; TCRdb holds only in-frame clones, not every one. The table lists 85,000 to 100,000 clones, 75% to 85% of them singletons. This CDR3 spans 14 amino acids. The germline V gene has CDR1 SGHRS and CDR2 YFSETQ. V shed 3 bases, J shed 5 bases, and the junction held 5 bases outside the gene matches. This sequence originates from a woman aged 40 to 50 in good health and CMV-seronegative. Sequencing was performed on PBMCs. This chain links TRBV5-1 with TRBJ1-1; 9 nucleotides agree with TRBD1. This CDR3 reads CASSSAQGATEAFF. DNA of the CDR3: TGCGCCAGCAGCTCGGCACAGGGGGCTACTGAAGCTTTCTTT.